This TCR beta chain comes out of a study of CD8+ T cells in alopecia areata. Across the whole study: It was approximately 6-10-week-old female C3H/HeJ mice that received skin from approximately 6-12-month-old C3H/HeJ graft donors with spontaneous alopecia. General study points: Higher clonality and more expanded CD8+ clones appeared in lesional than normal scalp.

Pooled cells of cutaneous lymph node origin were sorted on CD4, CD8alpha, NKG2D, NKG2ACE and other markers. This clone was seen more than once but under ten times. The antigen is undetermined. Gene names refer to mouse genes. Sequencing ends 4 residues short of the CDR3 end; the germline J gene provides the rest. This CDR3 is also generated by other DNA sequences in the sample. This CDR3 has 11 amino acids. Germline lookup yields CDR1 NNHDY and CDR2 SYVADS. Following extraction, RNA underwent reverse transcription to cDNA, which served as the sequencing template. Using immunoSEQ multiplex PCR, the repertoire was profiled, and TCRdb retains in-frame clones only, with some absent. This sample comprises approximately 280,000 clones, none seen once only.

V gene TRBV13-3 combines with J gene TRBJ1-2; TRBD1 agrees at 7 bases. Sequenced input: CD4+ T cells sorted from a lymph node. This clonotype originated in a C3H/HeJ mouse with alopecia areata. Mouse MHC haplotype: H2-k. The CDR3 sequence: CASRQGFDYTF. Incomplete CDR3 DNA: TGTGCCAGCAGACAGGGGTTC.